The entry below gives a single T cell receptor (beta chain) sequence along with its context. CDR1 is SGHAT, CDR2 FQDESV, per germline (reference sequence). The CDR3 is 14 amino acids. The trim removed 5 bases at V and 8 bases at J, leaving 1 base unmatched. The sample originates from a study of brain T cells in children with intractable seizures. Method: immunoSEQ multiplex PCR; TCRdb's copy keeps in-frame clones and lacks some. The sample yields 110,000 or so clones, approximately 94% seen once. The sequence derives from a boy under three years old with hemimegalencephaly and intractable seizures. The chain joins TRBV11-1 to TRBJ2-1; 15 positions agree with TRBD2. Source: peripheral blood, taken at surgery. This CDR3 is CASSGLAGGYEQFF. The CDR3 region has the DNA TGTGCCAGCAGCGGACTAGCGGGAGGGTATGAGCAGTTCTTC.